This TCR beta chain was captured by sequencing in a study of T-cell reconstitution after alpha-beta-depleted transplantation in children. The germline gives CDR1 DFQATT, CDR2 SNEGSKA (reference sequence). CDR3 length equals 13 residues. V was shortened by 5 bases and J by 0 bases, with 8 bases between the two germline ends. Unique molecular identifiers were built into the TCRbeta library. TCRdb reprocessed the PCR reads with MiXCR, giving one entry per CDR3 protein. The data contain over 550,000 distinct CDR3 sequences, about 11% of them singletons. V usage is TRBV20-1 and J usage is TRBJ1-5; the D is unclear. This TCR was recovered from a human donor who donated a stem cell graft to a child with acute myeloid leukemia. Material: PBMCs from the stem cell graft donor, obtained from the stem cell graft. CDR3 amino acids: CSAGSNSNQPQHF. The CDR3 DNA sequence: TGCAGTGCTGGGTCCAATAGCAATCAGCCCCAGCATTTT.